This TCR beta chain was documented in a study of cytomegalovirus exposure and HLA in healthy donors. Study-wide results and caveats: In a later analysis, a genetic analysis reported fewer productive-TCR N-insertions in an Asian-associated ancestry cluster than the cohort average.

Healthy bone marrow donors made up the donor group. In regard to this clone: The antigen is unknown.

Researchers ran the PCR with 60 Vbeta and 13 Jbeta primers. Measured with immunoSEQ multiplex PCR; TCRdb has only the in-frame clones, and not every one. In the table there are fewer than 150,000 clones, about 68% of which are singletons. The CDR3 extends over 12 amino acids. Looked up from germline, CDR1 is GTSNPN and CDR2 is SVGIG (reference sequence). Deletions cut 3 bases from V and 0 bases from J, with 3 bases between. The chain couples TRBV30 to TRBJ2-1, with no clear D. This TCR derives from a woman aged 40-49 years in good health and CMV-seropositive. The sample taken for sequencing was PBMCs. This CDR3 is CAWRYSYNEQFF. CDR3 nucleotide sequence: TGTGCCTGGAGGTACTCCTACAATGAGCAGTTCTTC. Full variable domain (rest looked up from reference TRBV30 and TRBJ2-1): SQTIHQWPATLVQPVGSPLSLECTVEGTSNPNLYWYRQAAGRGLQLLFYSVGIGQISSEVPQNLSASRPQDRQFILSSKKLLLSDSGFYLCAWRYSYNEQFFGPGTRLTVL.